This TCR beta chain was documented in a study of T cells after yellow fever vaccination. As for the study in general: Preparing low-cell-number fractions relied on SMART-Seq v4 Ultra Low Input.

The CDR3 sequence is 16 residues long. V shed 2 bases and J 3 bases; nucleotides not matched to a gene: 3. TCRdb reprocessed the 5' RACE reads with MiXCR, giving one entry per CDR3 protein. The data show about 430,000 distinct CDR3 sequences, 15% to 20% seen once. This TCR was sampled from a man in his late teens or twenties who received the YFV17D yellow fever vaccine. The sample consisted of PBMCs, taken before the yellow fever booster vaccination. The chain is built from TRBV23-1 and TRBJ2-2; 10 positions agree with TRBD1. TRBV23-1 is an open reading frame, and its role is uncertain. In nucleotides, the CDR3 is TGCGCCAGCAGTCAAGGGGACAGGGGCGACACCGGGGAGCTGTTTTTT. Amino acid sequence: CASSQGDRGDTGELFF.